Shown below are 13 T cell receptor beta chains from a single sample sequenced in a study of T cell repertoires in aging, cancer and after chemotherapy. Peripheral blood genomic DNA, not sorted cells or RNA, was the template. Multiplex touch-down PCR with TRB-A/B primers amplified rearranged V-D-J TRB sequences. TCRdb re-derived calls from the multiplex PCR reads in MiXCR, one entry per CDR3 protein. This table has 2,000 to 3,000 distinct CDR3 sequences, under 30% appearing once. Sequences were obtained from blood. Receptors were obtained from a human donor with a solid tumor.

In its sample, this clonotype ranks as large. The rearrangement uses TRBV19 and TRBJ2-7; D is unresolved. The CDR3 extends over 13 amino acids. Between the trimmed V and J ends, which lost 3 bases and 1 base, there was a span of 7 bases. The germline V gene has CDR1 LNHDA and CDR2 SQIVND (reference sequence). Here the CDR3 reads CASSIGRSYEQYF. The CDR3 region has the DNA TGTGCCAGTAGTATCGGACGGTCCTACGAGCAGTACTTC.

J is TRBJ2-1 and V is TRBV6-5; TRBD2 might be the D (5 bases). CDR3 length: 13 amino acids. The germline V and J ends were trimmed by 6 bases and 9 bases, with 15 bases remaining between them. CDR1 and CDR2 from the germline V gene are MNHEY and SVGAGI. The CDR3 DNA sequence: TGTGCCAGCAGGGACGCCTCCCGGGGTGAGCAGTTCTTC. Translating gives CASRDASRGEQFF.

The chain couples TRBV20-1 to TRBJ2-3; weak D call: TRBD2 (6 bases). From germline, CDR1 is DFQATT and CDR2 SNEGSKA (reference sequence). CDR3 size: 17 residues. V lost 3 bases and J lost 0, with 19 bases in between. In nucleotides, the CDR3 is TGCAGTGCTAGTACGATTGAACTAGCAGCTAGCACAGATACGCAGTATTTT. Encoded protein: CSASTIELAASTDTQYF.

This chain connects TRBV4-1 to TRBJ1-2; D not resolved. The CDR3 covers 16 residues. Per the germline V gene, CDR1 is MGHRA and CDR2 is YSYEKL. Trimming cost V 0 bases and J 5 bases, with 16 bases left between them. The CDR3 DNA is TGCGCCAGCAGCCAAGACAGGAGGGCAGGCCTATATGGCTACACCTTC. Translated, it gives CASSQDRRAGLYGYTF.

This clonotype was picked up a small number of times. This chain joins TRBV12-3 or TRBV12-4 and TRBJ1-4, with D perhaps TRBD1 (6 bases). There are 16 residues in the CDR3. The CDR3 bases are TGTGCTAGTGGTTTGGTACGGGACACTATTAATGAAAAACTGTTTTTT. Amino acids: CASGLVRDTINEKLFF.

In this sample, this clonotype turned up a few times. This chain joins TRBV6-1 and TRBJ2-2; a weak D match, TRBD1 (6 bases). The CDR3 has 16 residues. Germline V gene data show CDR1 as MNHNS and CDR2 as SASEGT. V gave up 6 bases and J gave up 0 bases, with 14 bases separating them. This CDR3 is CASRVGAGTNTGELFF. The CDR3 DNA reads TGTGCCAGCAGGGTGGGGGCAGGGACGAACACCGGGGAGCTGTTTTTT.

A few counts support this clonotype. The chain links TRBV10-3 to TRBJ1-2; TRBD1 matches at 7 bases. The V gene end was trimmed by 6 bases and the J gene end by 4 bases; junction bases not matched to a gene: 17. From germline, CDR1 is ENHRY and CDR2 SYGVKD. This CDR3 has 17 amino acids. CDR3 region: CAIRTQLPQGMGYGYTF. The CDR3 bases are TGTGCCATCAGGACCCAGCTACCACAGGGGATGGGCTATGGCTACACCTTC.

The sample holds a few counts of this clonotype. The genes are TRBV19 and TRBJ1-6; 8 bases agree with TRBD1. CDR1 is LNHDA and CDR2 is SQIVND in the germline V gene (reference sequence). The CDR3 totals 17 residues. Unmatched junction bases numbered 4, after V lost 3 bases and J lost 0 bases. The CDR3 region is CASSIGQGSSYNSPLHF. The CDR3 region has the DNA TGTGCCAGTAGTATTGGACAGGGAAGCTCCTATAATTCACCCCTCCACTTT.

This clonotype was detected only a few times. V usage is TRBV7-9 and J usage is TRBJ2-1; 8 nucleotides align to TRBD2. The CDR3 is made up of 15 amino acids. From germline, CDR1 is SEHNR and CDR2 FQNEAQ (reference sequence). With V trimmed by 5 bases and J by 7 bases, 10 bases remained unmatched. The CDR3 nucleotides read TGTGCCAGCAGCCCCCGGGGGGGCGCGGGGAATGAGCAGTTCTTC. Translating gives CASSPRGGAGNEQFF.

The chain recombines TRBV20-1 with TRBJ1-5; the D gene is possibly TRBD1 (6 bases). The ends were cut back, 2 bases at V and 0 bases at J, with 14 bases in the middle. CDR3 length equals 16 residues. Germline CDR1 reads DFQATT; CDR2 reads SNEGSKA (reference sequence). The CDR3 region is CSARRGGRNSNQPQHF. The CDR3 region has the DNA TGCAGTGCTAGAAGAGGGGGACGGAATAGCAATCAGCCCCAGCATTTT.

The J gene is TRBJ2-3, the V gene TRBV29-1; 10 positions match TRBD2. V dropped 2 bases and J dropped 2; count of bases not matched to a gene: 4. The CDR3 is 15 residues long. The germline gives CDR1 SQVTM, CDR2 ANQGSEA. This CDR3 is CSVESSGRYTDTQYF. The CDR3 DNA is TGCAGCGTTGAAAGTAGCGGGAGGTACACAGATACGCAGTATTTT.

Only a few counts were recorded for this clonotype. The chain is built from TRBV6-1 and TRBJ2-5; a weak D match, TRBD1 (5 bases). The CDR3 length is 14 residues. V lost 6 bases and J lost 6, with 17 bases in between. Germline V gene sequence: CDR1 MNHNS, CDR2 SASEGT. Here the CDR3 DNA reads TGTGCCAGCAGCCCGACTGCAATGGGGCAGACCCAGTACTTC. The encoded protein is CASSPTAMGQTQYF.

By its share, this clonotype is large. This chain joins TRBV7-2 and TRBJ2-5, with D hard to call. Per the germline V gene, CDR1 is SGHTA and CDR2 is FQGNSA. V was clipped by 1 base and J by 5 bases, with 8 bases between them. The CDR3 contains 13 residues. The CDR3 protein is CASSLGTGETQYF. CDR3 DNA sequence: TGTGCCAGCAGCTTAGGGACCGGCGAGACCCAGTACTTC.